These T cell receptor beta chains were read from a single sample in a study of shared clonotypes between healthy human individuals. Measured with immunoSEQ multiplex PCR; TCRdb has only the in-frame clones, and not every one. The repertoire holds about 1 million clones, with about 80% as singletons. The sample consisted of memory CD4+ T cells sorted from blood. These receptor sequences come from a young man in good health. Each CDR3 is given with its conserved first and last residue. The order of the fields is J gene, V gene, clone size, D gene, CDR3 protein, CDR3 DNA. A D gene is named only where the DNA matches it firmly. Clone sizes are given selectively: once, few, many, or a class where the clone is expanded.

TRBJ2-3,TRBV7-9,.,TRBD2,CASSSGTSGADTQYF,TGTGCCAGCAGCTCGGGGACTAGCGGGGCAGATACGCAGTATTTT
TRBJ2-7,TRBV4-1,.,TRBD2,CASSQDRQRGRYEQYF,TGCGCCAGCAGCCAAGATCGTCAGCGGGGTAGATACGAGCAGTACTTC
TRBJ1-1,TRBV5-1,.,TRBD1,CASSPGLRGPERAEAFF,TGCGCCAGCAGCCCGGGGCTCAGGGGGCCCGAACGGGCTGAAGCTTTCTTT
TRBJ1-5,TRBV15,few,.,CATSRGGPGDRNQPQHF,TGTGCCACCAGCAGAGGCGGCCCGGGGGACCGCAATCAGCCCCAGCATTTT
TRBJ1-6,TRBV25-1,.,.,CASSTQGYFNSPLHF,TGTGCCAGCAGTACACAGGGTTATTTTAATTCACCCCTCCACTTT
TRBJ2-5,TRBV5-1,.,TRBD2,CASSPLAGGAETQYF,TGCGCCAGCAGCCCACTAGCGGGAGGAGCGGAGACCCAGTACTTC
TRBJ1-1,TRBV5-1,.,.,CASSAMDVMNTEAFF,TGCGCCAGCAGCGCGATGGACGTTATGAACACTGAAGCTTTCTTT
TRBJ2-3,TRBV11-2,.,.,CASSLIGVTDTQYF,TGTGCCAGCAGCTTGATAGGCGTCACAGATACGCAGTATTTT
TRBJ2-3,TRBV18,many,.,CASSPGSGDSTDTQYF,TGTGCCAGCTCACCAGGTAGCGGTGATTCCACAGATACGCAGTATTTT
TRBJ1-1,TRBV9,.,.,CASAGAYTEAFF,TGTGCCAGCGCGGGCGCCTACACTGAAGCTTTCTTT
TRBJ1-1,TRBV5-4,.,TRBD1,CASRNNDRGNTEAFF,TGTGCCAGCAGAAACAATGACAGGGGTAACACTGAAGCTTTCTTT
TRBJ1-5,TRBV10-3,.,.,CAIRTEGVGQPQHF,TGTGCCATCAGGACCGAAGGGGTGGGTCAGCCCCAGCATTTT
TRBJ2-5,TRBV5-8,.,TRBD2,CASSPRSGRGGRETQYF,TGTGCCAGCAGCCCCCGTTCTGGGCGGGGGGGCCGTGAGACCCAGTACTTC
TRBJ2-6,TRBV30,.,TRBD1,CAWDRGGSGANVLTF,TGTGCCTGGGACAGGGGGGGCTCTGGGGCCAACGTCCTGACTTTC
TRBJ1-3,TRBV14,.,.,CASSQAVPPANTIYF,TGTGCCAGCAGCCAAGCAGTTCCCCCGGCGAACACCATATATTTT
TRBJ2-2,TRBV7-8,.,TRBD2,CASSRSGGTTTGELFF,TGTGCCAGCAGCCGCAGCGGGGGGACGACCACCGGGGAGCTGTTTTTT
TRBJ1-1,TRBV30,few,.,CAWREGRWTEAFF,TGTGCCTGGAGGGAAGGGAGGTGGACTGAAGCTTTCTTT
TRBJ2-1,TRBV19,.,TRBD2,CASRRRSGVGYEQFF,TGTGCCAGTAGAAGGCGGAGCGGGGTGGGATACGAGCAGTTCTTC
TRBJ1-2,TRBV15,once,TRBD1,CATSREDRGYSTYGYTF,TGTGCCACCAGCAGAGAGGACAGGGGGTATTCGACCTATGGCTACACCTTC
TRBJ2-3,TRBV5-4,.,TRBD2,CASSRSGGGTDTQYF,TGTGCCAGCAGTCGGAGCGGGGGTGGCACAGATACGCAGTATTTT
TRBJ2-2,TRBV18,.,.,CASSPYGTENTGELFF,TGTGCCAGCTCGCCCTACGGGACTGAGAACACCGGGGAGCTGTTTTTT
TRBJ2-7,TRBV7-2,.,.,CASSTSWGTYEQYF,TGTGCCAGCAGCACCTCCTGGGGCACCTACGAGCAGTACTTC
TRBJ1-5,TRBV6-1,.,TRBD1,CASSVQGANQPQHF,TGTGCCAGCAGTGTTCAGGGGGCGAATCAGCCCCAGCATTTT
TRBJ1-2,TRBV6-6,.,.,CASRLDDIGANYGYTF,TGTGCCAGCAGACTCGACGACATTGGAGCTAACTATGGCTACACCTTC
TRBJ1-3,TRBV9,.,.,CASSVEGAFSSGNTIYF,TGTGCCAGCAGCGTAGAAGGAGCTTTCAGCTCTGGAAACACCATATATTTT
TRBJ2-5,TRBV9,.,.,CASSVGTGTETQYF,TGTGCCAGCAGCGTAGGAACAGGGACAGAGACCCAGTACTTC
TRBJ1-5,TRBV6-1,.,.,CASSQGNLGQPQHF,TGTGCCAGCAGTCAGGGGAACCTGGGTCAGCCCCAGCATTTT
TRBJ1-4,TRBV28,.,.,CASSGDTESTNEKLFF,TGTGCCAGCAGTGGGGACACTGAGAGTACTAATGAAAAACTGTTTTTT